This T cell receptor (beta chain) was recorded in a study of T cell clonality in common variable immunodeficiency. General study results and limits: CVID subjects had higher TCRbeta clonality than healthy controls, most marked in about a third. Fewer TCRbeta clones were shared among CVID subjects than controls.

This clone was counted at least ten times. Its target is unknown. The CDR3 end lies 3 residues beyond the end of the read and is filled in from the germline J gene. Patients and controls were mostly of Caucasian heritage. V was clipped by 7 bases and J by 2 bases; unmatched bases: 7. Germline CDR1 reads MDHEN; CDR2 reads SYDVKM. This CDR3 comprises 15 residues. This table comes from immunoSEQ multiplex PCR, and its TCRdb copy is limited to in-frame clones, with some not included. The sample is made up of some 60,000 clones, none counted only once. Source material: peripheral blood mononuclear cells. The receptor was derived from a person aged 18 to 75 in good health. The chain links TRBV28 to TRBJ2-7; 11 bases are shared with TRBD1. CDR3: CASNLRTGGTYEQYF. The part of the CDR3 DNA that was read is TGTGCCAGCAACCTTAGGACAGGGGGCACCTACGAG.